A selection of T cell receptor beta chains follows, all from one sample in a study of identical twins. TCRdb reanalysed the 5' RACE reads using MiXCR and keeps one entry per CDR3 protein. The sample yields 450,000 or so distinct CDR3 sequences, around a sixth seen once. Sequenced sample: naive T cells sorted from blood. The receptors shown here come from a man over 45 in good health. CDR3s include the opening cysteine and the closing phenylalanine or tryptophan. A D gene is named only where the DNA matches it firmly. Expanded clones get a size class; other rows say once, few or many, or leave the size out.

D: TRBD1
V: TRBV20-1
J: TRBJ1-1
size: NA
CDR3: CSAREPGQENTEAFF
DNA: TGCAGTGCTAGAGAGCCGGGACAGGAGAACACTGAAGCTTTCTTT

D: NA
V: TRBV18
J: TRBJ2-2
size: NA
CDR3: CASSPGRETGELFF
DNA: TGTGCCAGCTCACCAGGCAGGGAGACCGGGGAGCTGTTTTTT

D: NA
V: TRBV5-5
J: TRBJ1-3
size: NA
CDR3: CASSLEVAGYGSGNTIYF
DNA: TGTGCCAGCAGCTTGGAAGTCGCAGGGTATGGCTCTGGAAACACCATATATTTT

D: NA
V: TRBV21-1
J: TRBJ2-7
size: many
CDR3: CASSKRRRDLRAVRSRLYF
DNA: TGTGCCAGCAGCAAAAGGAGGCGAGACCTACGAGCAGTAAGGTCGCGATTGTACTTC

D: NA
V: TRBV9
J: TRBJ2-3
size: NA
CDR3: CASSVAVTGSSSTDTQYF
DNA: TGTGCCAGCAGCGTAGCGGTGACAGGTTCCTCTAGCACAGATACGCAGTATTTT

D: NA
V: TRBV20-1
J: TRBJ1-2
size: NA
CDR3: CSARDPRFYGYTF
DNA: TGCAGTGCTAGAGATCCCAGATTCTATGGCTACACCTTC

D: NA
V: TRBV20-1
J: TRBJ2-3
size: NA
CDR3: CSARLASIADTQYF
DNA: TGCAGTGCTAGACTAGCATCCATAGCAGATACGCAGTATTTT

D: TRBD2
V: TRBV6-5
J: TRBJ2-7
size: few
CDR3: CASSYKVAGGWEQYF
DNA: TGTGCCAGCAGTTACAAAGTAGCGGGAGGTTGGGAGCAGTACTTC

D: TRBD1
V: TRBV5-6
J: TRBJ2-1
size: many
CDR3: CASSQGQGEQFF
DNA: TGTGCCAGCAGCCAGGGACAGGGTGAGCAGTTCTTC

D: NA
V: TRBV5-1
J: TRBJ2-7
size: NA
CDR3: CASSSRPDRISYEQYF
DNA: TGCGCCAGCAGCTCCCGTCCCGACAGGATCTCCTACGAGCAGTACTTC

D: NA
V: TRBV11-1
J: TRBJ2-1
size: NA
CDR3: CASSLAEILVRDYNEQFF
DNA: TGTGCCAGCAGCTTAGCCGAAATCCTAGTTCGGGATTACAATGAGCAGTTCTTC

D: NA
V: TRBV7-2
J: TRBJ1-5
size: few
CDR3: CASSEGNWNNQPQHF
DNA: TGTGCCAGCAGCGAGGGGAATTGGAACAATCAGCCCCAGCATTTT

D: NA
V: TRBV6-5
J: TRBJ1-1
size: few
CDR3: CASSYATGEAFF
DNA: TGTGCCAGCAGTTACGCGACAGGAGAAGCTTTCTTT

D: NA
V: TRBV11-1
J: TRBJ2-1
size: NA
CDR3: CASSLVVSEMSRNEQFF
DNA: TGTGCCAGCAGCTTAGTCGTATCGGAGATGTCTCGCAATGAGCAGTTCTTC

D: NA
V: TRBV7-3
J: TRBJ2-2
size: few
CDR3: CASSSRSQTPANTGELFF
DNA: TGTGCCAGCAGCTCCCGATCCCAGACCCCAGCGAACACCGGGGAGCTGTTTTTT

D: TRBD1
V: TRBV5-1
J: TRBJ2-5
size: many
CDR3: CASSLVGQGQETQYF
DNA: TGCGCCAGCAGCTTGGTCGGACAGGGACAAGAGACCCAGTACTTC

D: TRBD1
V: TRBV4-2
J: TRBJ2-7
size: few
CDR3: CASSQTTGAAYEQYF
DNA: TGTGCCAGCAGCCAAACTACAGGGGCAGCCTACGAGCAGTACTTC

D: NA
V: TRBV4-1
J: TRBJ2-7
size: NA
CDR3: CASSQGYRTGHEQYF
DNA: TGCGCCAGCAGCCAAGGCTACAGGACGGGCCACGAGCAGTACTTC

D: TRBD1
V: TRBV12-3/TRBV12-4
J: TRBJ1-4
size: NA
CDR3: CASRRRTGGFNEKLFF
DNA: TGTGCCAGCAGGAGGCGAACAGGGGGTTTCAATGAAAAACTGTTTTTT

D: TRBD2
V: TRBV20-1
J: TRBJ2-1
size: many
CDR3: CSARSRAGDTYNEQFF
DNA: TGCAGTGCTAGGTCTAGAGCGGGGGACACCTACAATGAGCAGTTCTTC

D: TRBD2
V: TRBV7-2
J: TRBJ2-3
size: NA
CDR3: CASSPSGRAFTDTQYF
DNA: TGTGCCAGCAGCCCAAGCGGGAGGGCTTTCACAGATACGCAGTATTTT

D: NA
V: TRBV7-2
J: TRBJ1-3
size: few
CDR3: CASSLRGFGNTIYF
DNA: TGTGCCAGCAGCTTAAGGGGGTTTGGAAACACCATATATTTT

D: NA
V: TRBV28
J: TRBJ2-1
size: few
CDR3: CASSQLINEQFF
DNA: TGTGCCAGCAGCCAACTGATAAATGAGCAGTTCTTC

D: NA
V: TRBV5-4
J: TRBJ2-3
size: few
CDR3: CASSRRTSSTDTQYF
DNA: TGTGCCAGCAGCAGGCGGACCTCGAGCACAGATACGCAGTATTTT

D: TRBD2
V: TRBV6-5
J: TRBJ2-1
size: many
CDR3: CASSYSNDPSGYNEQFF
DNA: TGTGCCAGCAGTTACTCCAATGATCCTAGCGGCTACAATGAGCAGTTCTTC

D: TRBD2
V: TRBV28
J: TRBJ2-5
size: many
CDR3: CASSPHPRTSESPKETQYF
DNA: TGTGCCAGCAGTCCCCACCCCCGGACTAGCGAGAGTCCCAAAGAGACCCAGTACTTC

D: NA
V: TRBV11-1
J: TRBJ2-5
size: NA
CDR3: CASSSARDSKETQYF
DNA: TGTGCCAGCAGCTCAGCCAGGGATTCGAAAGAGACCCAGTACTTC

D: NA
V: TRBV6-2/TRBV6-3
J: TRBJ2-1
size: many
CDR3: CASGEFSYNEQFF
DNA: TGTGCCAGTGGGGAGTTCTCCTACAATGAGCAGTTCTTC

D: NA
V: TRBV10-3
J: TRBJ2-3
size: NA
CDR3: CAALQGDFSTDTQYF
DNA: TGTGCCGCACTCCAGGGTGACTTTAGCACAGATACGCAGTATTTT

D: TRBD2
V: TRBV6-1
J: TRBJ2-1
size: NA
CDR3: CASRVAGVPGYNEQFF
DNA: TGTGCCAGCAGGGTAGCGGGAGTCCCGGGCTACAATGAGCAGTTCTTC

D: NA
V: TRBV7-2
J: TRBJ2-1
size: many
CDR3: CASSFGLPHNEQFF
DNA: TGTGCCAGCAGCTTTGGACTCCCCCACAATGAGCAGTTCTTC

D: NA
V: TRBV20-1
J: TRBJ2-1
size: few
CDR3: CSAGQGDNEQFF
DNA: TGCAGCGCCGGCCAGGGCGACAATGAGCAGTTCTTC

D: TRBD1
V: TRBV4-3
J: TRBJ1-6
size: NA
CDR3: CASSQEDRENINNSPLHF
DNA: TGCGCCAGCAGCCAAGAGGACAGGGAGAATATCAATAATTCACCCCTCCACTTT

D: TRBD2
V: TRBV11-2
J: TRBJ2-1
size: many
CDR3: CASSRGRLAGGRGYNEQFF
DNA: TGTGCCAGCAGCAGAGGGAGGCTAGCGGGGGGCCGGGGCTACAATGAGCAGTTCTTC

D: NA
V: TRBV11-2
J: TRBJ1-5
size: NA
CDR3: CASSTMELQPQHF
DNA: TGTGCCAGCAGCACAATGGAGCTGCAGCCCCAGCATTTT

D: NA
V: TRBV5-1
J: TRBJ2-7
size: NA
CDR3: CASSTAHDQPEQYF
DNA: TGCGCCAGCAGCACGGCACACGATCAGCCCGAGCAGTACTTC

D: NA
V: TRBV20-1
J: TRBJ1-5
size: many
CDR3: CSAVDSNQPQHF
DNA: TGCAGTGCTGTGGACAGCAATCAGCCCCAGCATTTT

D: TRBD1
V: TRBV5-1
J: TRBJ1-2
size: NA
CDR3: CASSLGNRQGRANYGYTF
DNA: TGCGCCAGCAGCTTGGGGAACCGACAGGGAAGGGCCAACTATGGCTACACCTTC

D: NA
V: TRBV5-6
J: TRBJ2-1
size: few
CDR3: CASSSNPGDEQFF
DNA: TGTGCCAGCAGCTCCAACCCGGGGGATGAGCAGTTCTTC

D: NA
V: TRBV29-1
J: TRBJ2-1
size: few
CDR3: CSVVWYTYNEQFF
DNA: TGCAGCGTTGTATGGTATACCTACAATGAGCAGTTCTTC

D: TRBD1
V: TRBV5-8
J: TRBJ2-5
size: many
CDR3: CASSSGTGGFQETQYF
DNA: TGTGCCAGCAGTTCCGGGACAGGGGGATTCCAAGAGACCCAGTACTTC

D: TRBD1
V: TRBV19
J: TRBJ2-7
size: many
CDR3: CASSETGMGYEQYF
DNA: TGTGCCAGTAGCGAGACAGGGATGGGCTACGAGCAGTACTTC

D: NA
V: TRBV5-1
J: TRBJ1-2
size: many
CDR3: CASSLETGYGYTF
DNA: TGCGCCAGCAGCTTGGAGACGGGCTATGGCTACACCTTC

D: NA
V: TRBV6-2/TRBV6-3
J: TRBJ2-3
size: NA
CDR3: CASSYSQDTQYF
DNA: TGTGCCAGCAGTTACTCGCAAGATACGCAGTATTTT

D: NA
V: TRBV5-1
J: TRBJ1-6
size: NA
CDR3: CASSSSSQAGNSPLHF
DNA: TGCGCCAGCAGCTCCAGTTCACAGGCGGGGAATTCACCCCTCCACTTT

D: NA
V: TRBV20-1
J: TRBJ1-1
size: many
CDR3: CSASLDQTMNTEAFF
DNA: TGCAGTGCTAGCCTAGATCAGACTATGAACACTGAAGCTTTCTTT

D: NA
V: TRBV5-1
J: TRBJ2-7
size: NA
CDR3: CASSLVVATSYEQYF
DNA: TGCGCCAGCAGCTTGGTCGTAGCCACTTCCTACGAGCAGTACTTC

D: TRBD1
V: TRBV20-1
J: TRBJ1-1
size: NA
CDR3: CSATGGPNTEAFF
DNA: TGCAGTGCTACAGGGGGTCCCAACACTGAAGCTTTCTTT

D: TRBD1
V: TRBV12-3/TRBV12-4
J: TRBJ1-2
size: few
CDR3: CASAGQVGRGYTF
DNA: TGTGCCAGCGCTGGACAGGTCGGGCGGGGCTACACCTTC

D: TRBD1
V: TRBV20-1
J: TRBJ1-2
size: NA
CDR3: CSAAKGTGYGYTF
DNA: TGCAGTGCTGCCAAGGGGACAGGGTATGGCTACACCTTC